These 9 T cell receptor beta chains originate from one sample sequenced in a study of blood T cell repertoires in COVID-19. Repertoires were generated with immunoSEQ multiplex PCR, while TCRdb's copy carries only in-frame clones and drops some. The sample holds under 200,000 clones; 85% to 90% are singletons and the top ten take 0.45% to 0.6%. Sequencing was carried out using peripheral blood. The source of these receptors is a man aged 55 to 70 with COVID-19, enrolled during active disease.

The CDR3 region is CATSQKPVSTDTQYF. Written as DNA, the CDR3 is TGTGCCACCAGCCAAAAGCCCGTTAGCACAGATACGCAGTATTTT. The chain uses TRBV15 and TRBJ2-3, with D unresolved. Germline CDR1 is LNHNV and CDR2 is YYDKDF (reference sequence). V lost 5 bases, J lost 0 bases, and 12 bases lay in between. The CDR3 extends over 15 amino acids.

This chain links TRBV7-2 with TRBJ1-5, with TRBD1 as a possible D gene (6 bases). There are 12 residues in the CDR3. The V end lost 5 bases, the J end lost 11 bases, and 13 bases lay between the germline ends. Germline assignment: CDR1 SGHTA and CDR2 FQGNSA. This chain's CDR3 is CASSPGGTTQHF. The CDR3, as DNA: TGTGCCAGCAGCCCGGGGGGCACTACCCAGCATTTT.

The chain combines TRBV7-2 with TRBJ2-3; 7 nucleotides match TRBD2. Germline CDR1 SGHTA, CDR2 FQGNSA. The CDR3 spans 16 residues. V gave up 1 base and J gave up 0 bases; unmatched junction bases: 4. The CDR3 DNA sequence: TGTGCCAGCAGCTTAGGAGGCGGGAGCAGCACAGATACGCAGTATTTT. This codes for CASSLGGGSSTDTQYF.

The V gene is TRBV28, the J gene TRBJ1-3; D is possibly TRBD1 (5 bases). The CDR3 has 14 amino acids. The germline V and J ends were trimmed by 5 bases and 8 bases, with 16 bases remaining between them. Germline V gene sequence: CDR1 MDHEN, CDR2 SYDVKM. The CDR3 loop is CASSTGRGSYTIYF. In DNA, the CDR3 is TGTGCCAGCAGTACGGGGAGGGGTAGTTACACCATATATTTT.

This clone came up once. The chain uses TRBV30 and TRBJ1-1, with D perhaps TRBD1 (5 bases). Trimming left V 4 bases short and J 5 bases short, with 11 bases between. The CDR3 loop spans 12 amino acids. Germline values: CDR1 GTSNPN, CDR2 SVGIG (reference sequence). The CDR3 DNA follows: TGTGCCTGGAACGGGGGTGGGACTGAAGCTTTCTTT. This translates into CAWNGGGTEAFF.

This chain connects TRBV28 to TRBJ2-1; 10 bases are a match to TRBD1. There are 16 residues in the CDR3. Germline V gives CDR1 MDHEN, CDR2 SYDVKM. The junction had 9 bases not matched to a gene; V was cut back by 6 bases and J by 4 bases. The CDR3 DNA reads as TGTGCCAGCAGGGGACAGGGGCCCGCATCTTACAATGAGCAGTTCTTC. This gives the protein CASRGQGPASYNEQFF.

The J gene is TRBJ2-7, the V gene TRBV27, with TRBD1 identical over 8 bases. The J segment lost 6 bases and the V segment lost 6 bases, leaving 7 bases of the junction unmatched. Germline V gene lookup returns CDR1 MNHEY and CDR2 SMNVEV (reference sequence). This CDR3 is built from 13 residues. CDR3 in amino acids: CASRITTGVEQYF. CDR3 nucleotides: TGTGCCAGCAGGATTACGACAGGGGTCGAGCAGTACTTC.

The V call is TRBV12-3 or TRBV12-4, the J call TRBJ1-1, with no clear D. V lost 8 bases and J 0 bases, leaving 10 bases between the germline ends. This CDR3 has 13 residues. The CDR3 DNA reads as TGTGCCAGCCTCTACCGCCTGAACACTGAAGCTTTCTTT. Protein: CASLYRLNTEAFF.

DNA of the CDR3: TGTGCCGGCCGGACCGCCGGGACTAGCGGGGGAAATGAGCAGTTCTTC. Its translation: CAGRTAGTSGGNEQFF. This sequence joins TRBV6-6 and TRBJ2-1, with TRBD2 matching 14 bases. Per the germline V gene, CDR1 is MNHNY and CDR2 is SVGAGI (reference sequence). This CDR3 is 16 amino acids long. V was clipped by 11 bases and J by 7 bases; unmatched bases: 13.